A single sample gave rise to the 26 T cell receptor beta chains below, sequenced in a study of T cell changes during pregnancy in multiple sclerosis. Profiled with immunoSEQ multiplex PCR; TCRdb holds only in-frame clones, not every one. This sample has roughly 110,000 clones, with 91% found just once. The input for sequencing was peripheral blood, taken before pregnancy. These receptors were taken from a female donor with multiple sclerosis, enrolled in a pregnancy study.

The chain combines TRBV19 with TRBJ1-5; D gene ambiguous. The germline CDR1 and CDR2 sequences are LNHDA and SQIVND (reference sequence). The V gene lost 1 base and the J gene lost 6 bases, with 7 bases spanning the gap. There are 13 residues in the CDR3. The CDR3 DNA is TGTGCCAGTAGTATAGGAAGAGGTCAGCCCCAGCATTTT. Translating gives CASSIGRGQPQHF.

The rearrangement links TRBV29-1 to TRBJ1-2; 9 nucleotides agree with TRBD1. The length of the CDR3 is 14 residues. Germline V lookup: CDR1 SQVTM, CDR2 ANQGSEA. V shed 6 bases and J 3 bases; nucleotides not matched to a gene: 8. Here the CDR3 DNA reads TGCAGCGTACTACAGGGGGCGGAATACTATGGCTACACCTTC. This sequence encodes CSVLQGAEYYGYTF.

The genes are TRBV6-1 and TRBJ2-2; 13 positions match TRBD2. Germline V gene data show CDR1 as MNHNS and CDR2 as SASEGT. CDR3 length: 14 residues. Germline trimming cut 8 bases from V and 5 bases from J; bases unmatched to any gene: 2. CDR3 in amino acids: CASVTSGRTGELFF. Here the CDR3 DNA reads TGTGCCAGCGTGACTAGCGGGAGGACCGGGGAGCTGTTTTTT.

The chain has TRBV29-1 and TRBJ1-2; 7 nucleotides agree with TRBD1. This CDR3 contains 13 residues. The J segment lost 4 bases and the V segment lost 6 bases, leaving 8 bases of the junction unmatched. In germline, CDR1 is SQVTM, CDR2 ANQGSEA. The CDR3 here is CSVKGQTLYGYTF. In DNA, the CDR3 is TGCAGCGTCAAGGGACAGACTCTCTATGGCTACACCTTC.

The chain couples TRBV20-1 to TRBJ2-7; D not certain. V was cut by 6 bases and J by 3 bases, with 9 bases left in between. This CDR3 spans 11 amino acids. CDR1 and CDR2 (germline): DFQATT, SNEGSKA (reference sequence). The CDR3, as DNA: TGCAGTGCAATAGTCCTCTACGAGCAGTACTTC. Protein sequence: CSAIVLYEQYF.

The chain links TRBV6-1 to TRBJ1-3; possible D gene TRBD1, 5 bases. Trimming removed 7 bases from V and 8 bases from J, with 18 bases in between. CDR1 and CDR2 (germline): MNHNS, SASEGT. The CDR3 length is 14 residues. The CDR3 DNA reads TGTGCCAGCACTTTCCAGGGTGCGTCTGACACCATATATTTT. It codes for CASTFQGASDTIYF.

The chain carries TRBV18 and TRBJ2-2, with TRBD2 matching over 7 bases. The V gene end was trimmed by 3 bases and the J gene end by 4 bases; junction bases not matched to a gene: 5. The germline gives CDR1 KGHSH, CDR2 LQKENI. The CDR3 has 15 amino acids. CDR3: CASSPVPGGTGELFF. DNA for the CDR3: TGTGCCAGCTCACCGGTTCCGGGGGGCACCGGGGAGCTGTTTTTT. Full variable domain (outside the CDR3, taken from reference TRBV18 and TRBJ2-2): NAGVMQNPRHLVRRRGQEARLRCSPMKGHSHVYWYRQLPEEGLKFMVYLQKENIIDESGMPKERFSAEFPKEGPSILRIQQVVRGDSAAYFCASSPVPGGTGELFFGEGSRLTVL.

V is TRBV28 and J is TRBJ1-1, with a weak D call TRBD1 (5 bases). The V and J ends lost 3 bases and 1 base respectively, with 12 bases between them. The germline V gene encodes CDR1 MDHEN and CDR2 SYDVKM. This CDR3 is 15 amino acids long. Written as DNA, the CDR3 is TGTGCCAGCAGTTTGCAGGGATTTGGGAACACTGAAGCTTTCTTT. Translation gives CASSLQGFGNTEAFF.

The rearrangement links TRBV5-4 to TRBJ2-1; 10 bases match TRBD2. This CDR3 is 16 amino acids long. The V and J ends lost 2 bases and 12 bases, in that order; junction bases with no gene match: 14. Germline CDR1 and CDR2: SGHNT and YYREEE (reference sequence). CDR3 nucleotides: TGTGCCAGCAGCTTAGGAGCGGGAGGGCCACTCCGGCGGCAGTTCTTC. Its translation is CASSLGAGGPLRRQFF.

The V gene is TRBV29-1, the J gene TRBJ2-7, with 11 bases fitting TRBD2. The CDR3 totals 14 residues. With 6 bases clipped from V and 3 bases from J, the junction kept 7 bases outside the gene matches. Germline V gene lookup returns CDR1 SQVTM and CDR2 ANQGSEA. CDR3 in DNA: TGCAGCGTCCTGACTAGCGGGAAACTCTACGAGCAGTACTTC. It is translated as CSVLTSGKLYEQYF.

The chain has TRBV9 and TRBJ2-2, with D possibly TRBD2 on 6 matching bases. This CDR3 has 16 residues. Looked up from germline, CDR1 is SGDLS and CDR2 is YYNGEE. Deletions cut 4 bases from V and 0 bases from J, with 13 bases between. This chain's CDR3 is CASSYRGNTNTGELFF. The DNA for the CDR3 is TGTGCCAGCAGCTACCGGGGGAATACGAACACCGGGGAGCTGTTTTTT.

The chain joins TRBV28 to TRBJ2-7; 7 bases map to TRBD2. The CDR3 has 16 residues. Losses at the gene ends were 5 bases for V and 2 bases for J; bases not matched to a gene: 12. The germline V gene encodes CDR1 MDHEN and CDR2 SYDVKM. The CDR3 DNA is TGTGCCAGCAGTCCCGTAGGGAGGGAACCCCCCTACGAGCAGTACTTC. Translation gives CASSPVGREPPYEQYF.

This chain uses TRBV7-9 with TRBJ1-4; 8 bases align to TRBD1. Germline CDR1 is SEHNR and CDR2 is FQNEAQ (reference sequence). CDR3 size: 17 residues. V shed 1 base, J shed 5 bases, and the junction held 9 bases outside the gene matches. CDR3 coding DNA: TGTGCCAGCAGCTTAGGGGCAGGGGGCGGACTAAATGAAAAACTGTTTTTT. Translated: CASSLGAGGGLNEKLFF.

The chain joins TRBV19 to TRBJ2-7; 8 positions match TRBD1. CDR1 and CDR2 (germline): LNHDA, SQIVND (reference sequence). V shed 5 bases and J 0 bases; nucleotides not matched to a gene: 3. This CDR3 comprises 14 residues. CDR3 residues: CASSQGQVSYEQYF. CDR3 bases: TGTGCCAGTAGTCAGGGACAGGTCTCCTACGAGCAGTACTTC.

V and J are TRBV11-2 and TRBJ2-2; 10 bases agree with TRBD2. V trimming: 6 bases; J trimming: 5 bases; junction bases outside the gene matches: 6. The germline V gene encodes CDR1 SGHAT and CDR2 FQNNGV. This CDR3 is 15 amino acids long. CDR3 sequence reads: CASSRLAGETGELFF. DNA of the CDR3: TGTGCCAGCAGTCGTCTAGCGGGAGAAACCGGGGAGCTGTTTTTT. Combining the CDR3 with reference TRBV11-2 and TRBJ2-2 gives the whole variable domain EAGVAQSPRYKIIEKRQSVAFWCNPISGHATLYWYQQILGQGPKLLIQFQNNGVVDDSQLPKDRFSAERLKGVDSTLKIQPAKLEDSAVYLCASSRLAGETGELFFGEGSRLTVL.

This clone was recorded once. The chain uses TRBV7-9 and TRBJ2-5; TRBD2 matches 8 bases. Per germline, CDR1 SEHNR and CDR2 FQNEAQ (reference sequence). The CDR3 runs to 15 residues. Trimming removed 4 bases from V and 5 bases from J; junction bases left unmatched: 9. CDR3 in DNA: TGTGCCAGCAGCTCCCCCTTAGCGGGGTATGAGACCCAGTACTTC. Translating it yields CASSSPLAGYETQYF.

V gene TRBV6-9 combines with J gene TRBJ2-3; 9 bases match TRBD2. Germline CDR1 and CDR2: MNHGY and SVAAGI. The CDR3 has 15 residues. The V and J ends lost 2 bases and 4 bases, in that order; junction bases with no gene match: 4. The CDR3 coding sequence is TGTGCCAGCAGTTATGGGGCGGGGGGGCCAGATACGCAGTATTTT. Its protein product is CASSYGAGGPDTQYF.

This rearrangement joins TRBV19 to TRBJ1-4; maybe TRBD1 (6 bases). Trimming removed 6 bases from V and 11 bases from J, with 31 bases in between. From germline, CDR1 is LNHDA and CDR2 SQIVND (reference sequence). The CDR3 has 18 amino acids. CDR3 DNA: TGTGCCAGTAGCAAAGCGACGACAGGTTCCCATTATTCGGCGAAACTGTTTTTT. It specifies CASSKATTGSHYSAKLFF.

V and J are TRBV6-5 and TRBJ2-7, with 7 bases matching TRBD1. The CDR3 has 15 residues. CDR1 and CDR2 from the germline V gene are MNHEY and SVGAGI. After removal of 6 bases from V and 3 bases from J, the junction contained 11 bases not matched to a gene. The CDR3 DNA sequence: TGTGCCAGCAGGCCGAACAGGGGCCATGTCTACGAGCAGTACTTC. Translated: CASRPNRGHVYEQYF.

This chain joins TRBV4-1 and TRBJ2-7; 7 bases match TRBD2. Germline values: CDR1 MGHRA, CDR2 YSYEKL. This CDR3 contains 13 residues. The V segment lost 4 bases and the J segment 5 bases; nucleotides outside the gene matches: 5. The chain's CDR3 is CASSLREDDEQYF. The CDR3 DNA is TGCGCCAGCAGCCTACGGGAGGACGACGAGCAGTACTTC.

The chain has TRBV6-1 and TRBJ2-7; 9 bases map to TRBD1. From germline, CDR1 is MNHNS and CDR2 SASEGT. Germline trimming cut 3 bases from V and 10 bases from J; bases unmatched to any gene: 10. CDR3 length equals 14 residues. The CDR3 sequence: CASSEGTGPSPQYF. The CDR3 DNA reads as TGTGCCAGCAGTGAGGGGACAGGGCCATCCCCCCAGTACTTC.

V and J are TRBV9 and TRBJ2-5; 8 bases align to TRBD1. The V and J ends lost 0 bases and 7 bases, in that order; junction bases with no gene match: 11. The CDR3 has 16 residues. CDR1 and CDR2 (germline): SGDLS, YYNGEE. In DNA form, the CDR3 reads TGTGCCAGCAGCGTAGGGCAGGGGGCTGCCCCGGGGACCCAGTACTTC. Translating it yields CASSVGQGAAPGTQYF.

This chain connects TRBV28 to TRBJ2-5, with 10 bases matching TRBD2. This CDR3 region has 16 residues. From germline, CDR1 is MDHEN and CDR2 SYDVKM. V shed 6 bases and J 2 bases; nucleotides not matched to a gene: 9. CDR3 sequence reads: CASSRRLAGLQETQYF. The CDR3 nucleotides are TGTGCCAGCAGCCGAAGACTAGCGGGCCTACAAGAGACCCAGTACTTC.

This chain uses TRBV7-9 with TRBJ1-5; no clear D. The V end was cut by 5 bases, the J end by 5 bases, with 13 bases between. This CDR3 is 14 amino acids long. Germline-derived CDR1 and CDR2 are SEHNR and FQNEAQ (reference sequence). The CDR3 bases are TGTGCCAGCAGCCCCGTGGTGGGCGATCAGCCCCAGCATTTT. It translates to CASSPVVGDQPQHF.

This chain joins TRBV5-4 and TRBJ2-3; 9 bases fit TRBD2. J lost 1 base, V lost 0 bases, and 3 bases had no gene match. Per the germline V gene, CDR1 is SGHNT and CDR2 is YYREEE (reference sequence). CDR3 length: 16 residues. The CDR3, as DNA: TGTGCCAGCAGCTTGGGTCCTAGCGGGGGCACAGATACGCAGTATTTT. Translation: CASSLGPSGGTDTQYF.

The CDR3 spells CASSLYIGADTDTQYF. The DNA of the CDR3 is TGTGCCAGCAGCTTGTATATCGGAGCGGACACAGATACGCAGTATTTT. This chain uses TRBV5-4 with TRBJ2-3, with D possibly matching TRBD2 (5 bases). V lost 1 base and J lost 2, with 14 bases in between. The germline gives CDR1 SGHNT, CDR2 YYREEE (reference sequence). There are 16 residues in the CDR3.